Sequencing of this T cell receptor (beta chain) was carried out in a study of shared clonotypes between healthy human individuals. This CDR3 has 15 amino acids. Germline loops: CDR1 MDHEN, CDR2 SYDVKM. Trimming pared 4 bases from V and 10 bases from J, leaving 20 bases between. The data were produced by immunoSEQ multiplex PCR, yet TCRdb's version contains in-frame clones alone and is incomplete. This sample has about 2.3 million clones, with more than 85% found just once. The sample taken for sequencing was naive CD4+ T cells from PBMCs. As for subset: CD45RA+ positively selected. The rearrangement links TRBV28 to TRBJ2-4, with D possibly TRBD1 on 6 matching bases. This sequence was found in a man younger than 35 in good health. Some clones in this sample may be carry-over from other donors' samples. The CDR3 DNA is TGTGCCAGCAGTTCTATACAGGGCCTGGGTGGGATTCAGTACTTC. As protein: CASSSIQGLGGIQYF.